The rows below give T cell receptor beta chains drawn from one sample of a study of blood T cells in healthy people across ages. TCRdb re-called the 5' RACE reads with MiXCR, one entry per CDR3 protein. Among about 2 million distinct CDR3 sequences listed, around half were seen once. The sequencing input was blood. These receptors all stem from a woman aged 40 to 55 in good health. Each CDR3 is given with its conserved first and last residue. Each record gives: J gene, V gene, clone size, D gene, CDR3 DNA, CDR3 protein. A D gene is named only where the DNA matches it firmly. Not all rows give a size; the values are once, few, many and, for expanded clones, a class.

j_call: TRBJ1-5
v_call: TRBV24-1
clone_size: -
d_call: -
cdr3_nt: TGTGCCACCAGTCCAGGGAAGTCAGGTCAGCCCCAGCATTTT
cdr3_aa: CATSPGKSGQPQHF

j_call: TRBJ2-1
v_call: TRBV5-1
clone_size: once
d_call: TRBD1
cdr3_nt: TGCGCCAGCAGCCCCCGTGAGACAGGGGACAATGAGCAGTTCTTC
cdr3_aa: CASSPRETGDNEQFF

j_call: TRBJ2-3
v_call: TRBV7-2
clone_size: -
d_call: -
cdr3_nt: TGTGCCAGCAGCTTACTTCCGGGGAGCGCGGGGATCGTAGATACGCAGTATTTT
cdr3_aa: CASSLLPGSAGIVDTQYF

j_call: TRBJ2-3
v_call: TRBV7-9
clone_size: few
d_call: -
cdr3_nt: TGTGCCAGCAGCTCAACCGGGACGGGGATAAGCGGCACAGATACGCAGTATTTT
cdr3_aa: CASSSTGTGISGTDTQYF

j_call: TRBJ2-7
v_call: TRBV5-1
clone_size: many
d_call: -
cdr3_nt: TGCGCCAGCAGCTTGGCACAGAGCTCCTACGAGCAGTACTTC
cdr3_aa: CASSLAQSSYEQYF

j_call: TRBJ1-6
v_call: TRBV7-6
clone_size: -
d_call: -
cdr3_nt: TGTGCCAGCAGCTTAGCGAGAGGGTCCTATAATTCACCCCTCCACTTT
cdr3_aa: CASSLARGSYNSPLHF

j_call: TRBJ2-5
v_call: TRBV4-3
clone_size: once
d_call: -
cdr3_nt: TGCGCCAGCAGCCAATTTCACCGGGGCGGAGGGCACCACCAAGAGACCCAGTACTTC
cdr3_aa: CASSQFHRGGGHHQETQYF

j_call: TRBJ2-3
v_call: TRBV7-2
clone_size: few
d_call: -
cdr3_nt: TGTGCCAGCAGCTTAGTCGTCAGCCGCGGGGATACGCAGTATTTT
cdr3_aa: CASSLVVSRGDTQYF

j_call: TRBJ1-2
v_call: TRBV27
clone_size: -
d_call: TRBD1
cdr3_nt: TGTGCCAGCAGCAGCCAGATGACAGGGGAAGAGGATGGCTACACCTTC
cdr3_aa: CASSSQMTGEEDGYTF

j_call: TRBJ2-5
v_call: TRBV2
clone_size: few
d_call: TRBD2
cdr3_nt: TGTGCCAGCGGTCTGATGACTAGCGGGGGGAAAGAGACCCAGTACTTC
cdr3_aa: CASGLMTSGGKETQYF

j_call: TRBJ1-5
v_call: TRBV15
clone_size: -
d_call: TRBD1
cdr3_nt: TGTGCCACCAGCATCGCACAGGGGGGTCAGCCCCAGCATTTT
cdr3_aa: CATSIAQGGQPQHF

j_call: TRBJ2-6
v_call: TRBV20-1
clone_size: -
d_call: -
cdr3_nt: TGCAGTGCCTGGGACAGCGGGCACTCTGGGGCCAACGTCCCGACTTTC
cdr3_aa: CSAWDSGHSGANVPTF

j_call: TRBJ1-6
v_call: TRBV27
clone_size: many
d_call: -
cdr3_nt: TGTGCCAGCAGTTTATTTCCTAATTCACCCCTCCACTTT
cdr3_aa: CASSLFPNSPLHF

j_call: TRBJ1-5
v_call: TRBV7-2
clone_size: few
d_call: -
cdr3_nt: TGTGCCAGCAGCACCCGTTTACAGGTCCCCCAGCATTTT
cdr3_aa: CASSTRLQVPQHF

j_call: TRBJ2-7
v_call: TRBV20-1
clone_size: -
d_call: TRBD1
cdr3_nt: TGCAGTGCTGATCGGACAGGATCCTACGAGCAGTACTTC
cdr3_aa: CSADRTGSYEQYF

j_call: TRBJ2-1
v_call: TRBV24-1
clone_size: few
d_call: -
cdr3_nt: TGTGCCACCAGTGACCCGGGTAGAACCTACAATGAGCAGTTCTTC
cdr3_aa: CATSDPGRTYNEQFF

j_call: TRBJ2-3
v_call: TRBV7-2
clone_size: -
d_call: TRBD2
cdr3_nt: TGTGCCAGCAGCCCTAGGCCTAGCGGGGGGTTCACAGATACGCAGTATTTT
cdr3_aa: CASSPRPSGGFTDTQYF

j_call: TRBJ1-1
v_call: TRBV29-1
clone_size: few
d_call: TRBD1
cdr3_nt: TGCAGCGCACGGGACAGGAAGAACACTGAAGCTTTCTTT
cdr3_aa: CSARDRKNTEAFF

j_call: TRBJ2-3
v_call: TRBV28
clone_size: -
d_call: TRBD1
cdr3_nt: TGTGCCAGCAGTTTCCTTTTAGGGACAGGGCGGAGAATGGCCCCGGATACGCAGTATTTT
cdr3_aa: CASSFLLGTGRRMAPDTQYF

j_call: TRBJ2-1
v_call: TRBV6-1
clone_size: -
d_call: TRBD2
cdr3_nt: TGTGCCAGCAGGGGGGGACTAGCGGGGAACAATGAGCAGTTCTTC
cdr3_aa: CASRGGLAGNNEQFF

j_call: TRBJ1-2
v_call: TRBV5-1
clone_size: -
d_call: -
cdr3_nt: TGCGCCAGCAGCCTCGGAACTAGGGACTATGGCTACACCTTC
cdr3_aa: CASSLGTRDYGYTF

j_call: TRBJ2-1
v_call: TRBV27
clone_size: -
d_call: TRBD2
cdr3_nt: TGTGCCAGCAGTTTTTTCCTAGCGGGGGGTGAGCAGTTCTTC
cdr3_aa: CASSFFLAGGEQFF

j_call: TRBJ2-3
v_call: TRBV11-2
clone_size: -
d_call: -
cdr3_nt: TGTGCCAGCAGCTCCCCCTTAATAAATCGACCAGATACGCAGTATTTT
cdr3_aa: CASSSPLINRPDTQYF

j_call: TRBJ2-1
v_call: TRBV7-2
clone_size: few
d_call: TRBD2
cdr3_nt: TGTGCCAGCAGCTTAGAAGCGGGGCCCAATGAGCAGTTCTTC
cdr3_aa: CASSLEAGPNEQFF

j_call: TRBJ2-3
v_call: TRBV18
clone_size: -
d_call: -
cdr3_nt: TGTGCCAGCTCTAACGAGGGGAGCACAGATACGCAGTATTTT
cdr3_aa: CASSNEGSTDTQYF

j_call: TRBJ1-2
v_call: TRBV7-6
clone_size: few
d_call: -
cdr3_nt: TGTGCCAGCAGTGGACTCTCGGGGGGGAACTATGGCTACACCTTC
cdr3_aa: CASSGLSGGNYGYTF

j_call: TRBJ2-7
v_call: TRBV9
clone_size: -
d_call: TRBD2
cdr3_nt: TGTGCCAGCAGCGTAGAACTAGCGGGCTACAATGAGCAGTACTTC
cdr3_aa: CASSVELAGYNEQYF

j_call: TRBJ2-7
v_call: TRBV4-3
clone_size: -
d_call: TRBD2
cdr3_nt: TGCGCCAGCAGCCAAGACTCGACTAGCGGGGGCCTTAGCTCCTACGAGCAGTACTTC
cdr3_aa: CASSQDSTSGGLSSYEQYF

j_call: TRBJ2-5
v_call: TRBV21-1
clone_size: -
d_call: -
cdr3_nt: TGTGCCAGCAGGAAAAGGGTTTACAATGAGCAGTACTTC
cdr3_aa: CASRKRVYNEQYF

j_call: TRBJ2-3
v_call: TRBV5-1
clone_size: -
d_call: -
cdr3_nt: TGCGCCAGCAACGGCGGCCTGACAGATACGCAGTATTTT
cdr3_aa: CASNGGLTDTQYF

j_call: TRBJ2-7
v_call: TRBV28
clone_size: -
d_call: TRBD2
cdr3_nt: TGTGCCAGCAGCCCCCTCAGGCGGGGGTTTTACGAGCAGTACTTC
cdr3_aa: CASSPLRRGFYEQYF

j_call: TRBJ2-7
v_call: TRBV7-9
clone_size: -
d_call: TRBD1
cdr3_nt: TGTGCCAGCAGTTTATTTCGGACAGGGGCCCATCAAACCCTTTACGAGCAGTACTTC
cdr3_aa: CASSLFRTGAHQTLYEQYF

j_call: TRBJ1-2
v_call: TRBV29-1
clone_size: -
d_call: -
cdr3_nt: TGCAGCGTTGATAATGGGGTGGACTATGGCTACACCTTC
cdr3_aa: CSVDNGVDYGYTF

j_call: TRBJ2-1
v_call: TRBV20-1
clone_size: -
d_call: -
cdr3_nt: TGCAGTGCTAGCGGCATCTCCTACAATGAGCAGTTCTTC
cdr3_aa: CSASGISYNEQFF

j_call: TRBJ1-1
v_call: TRBV20-1
clone_size: many
d_call: TRBD1
cdr3_nt: TGCAGTGCTAATACAGGGGCCCTGAACACTGAAGCTTTCTTT
cdr3_aa: CSANTGALNTEAFF

j_call: TRBJ2-1
v_call: TRBV7-2
clone_size: few
d_call: -
cdr3_nt: TGTGCCAGCAGCCGAGGGTCAGGGATCAATCAAAAGGAGCAGTTCTTC
cdr3_aa: CASSRGSGINQKEQFF

j_call: TRBJ2-3
v_call: TRBV6-5
clone_size: -
d_call: -
cdr3_nt: TGTGCCAGCAGTTACTCACGGGGTAGCCCTCCCTCGAGTACGCAGTATTTT
cdr3_aa: CASSYSRGSPPSSTQYF

j_call: TRBJ1-5
v_call: TRBV15
clone_size: -
d_call: -
cdr3_nt: TGTGCCACCAGCAGAGCGGCGTCTAGCAATCAGCCCCAGCATTTT
cdr3_aa: CATSRAASSNQPQHF

j_call: TRBJ2-3
v_call: TRBV7-2
clone_size: -
d_call: -
cdr3_nt: TGTGCCAGCAGCTTAGCACAGACCCCCACAGATACGCAGTATTTT
cdr3_aa: CASSLAQTPTDTQYF

j_call: TRBJ2-6
v_call: TRBV4-2
clone_size: -
d_call: TRBD1
cdr3_nt: TGTGCCAGCAGCGCACAGGGGGTAGGATCTGGGGCCAACGTCCTGACTTTC
cdr3_aa: CASSAQGVGSGANVLTF

j_call: TRBJ2-3
v_call: TRBV7-7
clone_size: -
d_call: TRBD2
cdr3_nt: TGTGCTAGCAGCCCAGGGACTAGCGGGGAAGTCACAGATACGCAGTATTTT
cdr3_aa: CASSPGTSGEVTDTQYF

j_call: TRBJ1-6
v_call: TRBV4-2
clone_size: few
d_call: TRBD1
cdr3_nt: TGTGCCAGCAGCCAAGAAAAGGGGGCGATTTCACCCCTCCACTTT
cdr3_aa: CASSQEKGAISPLHF

j_call: TRBJ2-7
v_call: TRBV5-1
clone_size: -
d_call: -
cdr3_nt: TGCGCCAGCAGCTTGGTTATAGGGTTAAGCTACGAGCAGTACTTC
cdr3_aa: CASSLVIGLSYEQYF

j_call: TRBJ2-1
v_call: TRBV20-1
clone_size: few
d_call: TRBD2
cdr3_nt: TGCAGTGCTAGATCCATCGGGGGGATCTCCTACAATGAGCAGTTCTTC
cdr3_aa: CSARSIGGISYNEQFF

j_call: TRBJ2-5
v_call: TRBV7-6
clone_size: -
d_call: -
cdr3_nt: TGTGCCAGCAGCGTCCGACAGGCTCGTCGAGAGACCCAGTACTTC
cdr3_aa: CASSVRQARRETQYF

j_call: TRBJ1-6
v_call: TRBV6-2/TRBV6-3
clone_size: -
d_call: -
cdr3_nt: TGTGCCAGCAGAACTTCCCTGAGCTCCTATAATTCACCCCTCCACTTT
cdr3_aa: CASRTSLSSYNSPLHF

j_call: TRBJ1-1
v_call: TRBV7-6
clone_size: few
d_call: -
cdr3_nt: TGTGCCAGCAGCCCCCTGACAGGCACTGAAGCTTTCTTT
cdr3_aa: CASSPLTGTEAFF